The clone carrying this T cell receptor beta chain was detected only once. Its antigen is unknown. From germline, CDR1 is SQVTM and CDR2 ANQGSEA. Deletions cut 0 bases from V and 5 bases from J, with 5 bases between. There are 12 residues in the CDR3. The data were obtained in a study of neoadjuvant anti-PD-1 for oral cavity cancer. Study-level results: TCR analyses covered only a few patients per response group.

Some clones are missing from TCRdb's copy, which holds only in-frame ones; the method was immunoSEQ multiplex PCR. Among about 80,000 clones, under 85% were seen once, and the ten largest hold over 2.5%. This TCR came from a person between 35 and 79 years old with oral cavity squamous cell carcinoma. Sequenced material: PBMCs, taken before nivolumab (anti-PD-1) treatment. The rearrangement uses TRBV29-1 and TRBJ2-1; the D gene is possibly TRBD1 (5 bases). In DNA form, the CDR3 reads TGCAGCGTTGAAGAGGGGCACAATGAGCAGTTCTTC. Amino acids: CSVEEGHNEQFF.